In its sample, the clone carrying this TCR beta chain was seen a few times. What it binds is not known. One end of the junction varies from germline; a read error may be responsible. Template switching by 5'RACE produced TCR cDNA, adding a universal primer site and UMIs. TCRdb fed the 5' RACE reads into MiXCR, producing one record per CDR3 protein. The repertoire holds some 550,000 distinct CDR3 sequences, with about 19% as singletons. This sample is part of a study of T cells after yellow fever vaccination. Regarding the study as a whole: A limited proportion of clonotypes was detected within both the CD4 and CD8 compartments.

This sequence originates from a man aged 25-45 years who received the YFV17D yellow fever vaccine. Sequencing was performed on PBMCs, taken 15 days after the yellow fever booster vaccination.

The CDR3 spells CASSLAVGGVGEQYF. The CDR3 DNA reads TGTGCCAGCAGCCTAGCGGTTGGGGGAGTTGGCGAGCAGTACTTC. The chain employs TRBV7-2 and TRBJ2-7; 7 nucleotides match TRBD2. The CDR3 sequence is 15 residues long. The germline gives CDR1 SGHTA, CDR2 FQGNSA.